The table lists the clone carrying this TCR beta chain with a few counts. Its cognate antigen is unknown. Trimming took 2 bases from V and 1 from J, leaving 8 bases between them. The CDR3 has 14 amino acids. From germline, CDR1 is MNHEY and CDR2 SVGAGI. These data belong to a study of T cells in Graves' hyperthyroidism and ophthalmopathy. Study conclusions and caveats: Most thyroid clonotypes expanded above 0.001 appeared in blood too. Progression to ophthalmopathy was predicted a median of roughly 6.8 months early. Separating ophthalmopathy from stable hyperthyroidism was achieved by a 13 V-J model.

Amplification of TCR beta CDR3 regions was performed using RNA transcripts as template. A first-round RT-PCR of the TCR CDR3 used the HTBI primer set. MiXCR, applied by TCRdb to the multiplex PCR reads, yields one record per CDR3 protein. Of about 700,000 distinct CDR3 sequences in the sample, about 45% were seen once. Diagnosing involved the use of clinical symptoms, serum thyroxine and TRAb, thyroid ultrasound and orbital computed tomography. Input material: peripheral blood or thyroid tissue (not recorded which). The sequence came from an adult man with Graves' disease, either hyperthyroidism or ophthalmopathy (not recorded which). The chain carries TRBV6-5 and TRBJ1-1, with D hard to call. The chain's CDR3 is CASSYEGRNTEAFF. The CDR3 DNA sequence: TGTGCCAGCAGTTACGAGGGAAGGAACACTGAAGCTTTCTTT.